This T cell receptor beta chain was recorded in a study of regulatory T cells in long-lasting Graves disease. Trimming removed 3 bases from V and 6 bases from J, with 15 bases in between. The germline V gene encodes CDR1 SGHRS and CDR2 YFSETQ. The CDR3 covers 15 residues. The time point was: newly diagnosed GD, antithyroid drugs for less than 3 months. Isolated PBMC RNA provided the starting material for the TCR library. TCR beta libraries were built with iRepertoire HTBI primers and Arm-PCR of CDR3 regions. TCRdb re-called the multiplex PCR reads through MiXCR, storing one row per CDR3 protein. The sample carries 680,000 or so distinct CDR3 sequences, 15% to 20% recorded once. The same specimen was also included in a second study, on T cells in Graves' hyperthyroidism and ophthalmopathy. From that study: TCR CDR3 regions were first amplified by RT-PCR with HTBI primers.

The clonotype originates from a woman in her 30s with Graves disease. This chain connects TRBV5-1 to TRBJ2-2; the D gene is possibly TRBD2 (6 bases). The specimen comprised peripheral blood mononuclear cells (PBMCs), sampled at new diagnosis, from a patient treated with antithyroid drugs. CDR3 protein: CASSSQASVSGELFF. The CDR3 coding sequence is TGCGCCAGCAGCTCCCAGGCTAGCGTATCCGGGGAGCTGTTTTTT.